The 15 T cell receptor beta chains given below trace back to one sample, sequenced in a study of tumor-infiltrating lymphocytes in localized non-small cell lung cancer. Method: immunoSEQ multiplex PCR; TCRdb's copy keeps in-frame clones and lacks some. The sample shows 11,000 to 15,000 clones, about 71% of them seen only once. Sequenced sample: uninvolved lung tissue not adjacent to the tumor. The receptors were gathered from a human donor with non-small cell lung cancer.

The chain recombines TRBV7-2 with TRBJ1-1; 7 nucleotides align to TRBD1. V trimming: 3 bases; J trimming: 8 bases; junction bases outside the gene matches: 9. Germline assignment: CDR1 SGHTA and CDR2 FQGNSA. CDR3 length equals 14 residues. CDR3 sequence (DNA): TGTGCCAGCAGCTTGTTCCGGGACAGTCGGGAAGCTTTCTTT. Translating it yields CASSLFRDSREAFF.

V and J are TRBV7-2 and TRBJ1-5; D is unclear. The germline V and J ends were trimmed by 0 bases and 3 bases, with 12 bases remaining between them. Per the germline V gene, CDR1 is SGHTA and CDR2 is FQGNSA. This CDR3 comprises 16 residues. The DNA for the CDR3 is TGTGCCAGCAGCTTAGCGTGGGGATGGAACAATCAGCCCCAGCATTTT. It translates to CASSLAWGWNNQPQHF. Together with reference TRBV7-2 and TRBJ1-5, the CDR3 gives the full variable domain: GAGVSQSPSNKVTEKGKDVELRCDPISGHTALYWYRQSLGQGLEFLIYFQGNSAPDKSGLPSDRFSAERTGGSVSTLTIQRTQQEDSAVYLCASSLAWGWNNQPQHFGDGTRLSIL.

This chain uses TRBV5-1 with TRBJ1-1; 9 nucleotides line up with TRBD1. Germline CDR1 and CDR2: SGHRS and YFSETQ. After removal of 4 bases from V and 4 bases from J, the junction contained 8 bases not matched to a gene. This CDR3 has 15 residues. This CDR3 is CASSNLQGAITEAFF. DNA of the CDR3: TGCGCCAGCAGCAACCTACAGGGGGCAATCACTGAAGCTTTCTTT.

V gene TRBV2 combines with J gene TRBJ2-3; no firm D call. The germline CDR1 and CDR2 sequences are SNHLY and FYNNEI. This CDR3 contains 12 residues. V was clipped by 6 bases and J by 6 bases, with 10 bases between them. The CDR3 region is CASSAVGDTQYF. The CDR3 DNA reads TGTGCCAGCAGCGCTGTGGGGGATACGCAGTATTTT.

V usage is TRBV5-6 and J usage is TRBJ2-7; TRBD1 might be the D (5 bases). Germline CDR1 SGHDT, CDR2 YYEEEE. The CDR3 is 14 amino acids. Trimming removed 2 bases at V and 4 bases at J, with 13 bases between. Here the CDR3 DNA reads TGTGCCAGCAGCTTACAAGGGGATTATTACGAGCAGTACGTC. It encodes CASSLQGDYYEQYV.

The chain recombines TRBV28 with TRBJ1-1; D remains ambiguous. Germline V gene data show CDR1 as MDHEN and CDR2 as SYDVKM. The V and J ends lost 5 bases and 0 bases respectively, with 13 bases between them. The CDR3 runs to 15 residues. CDR3 nucleotide sequence: TGTGCCAGCAGTCGACTGGACGCCATGAACACTGAAGCTTTCTTT. Protein: CASSRLDAMNTEAFF.

J is TRBJ2-3 and V is TRBV5-4; D call uncertain. This CDR3 comprises 12 residues. Germline CDR1 is SGHNT and CDR2 is YYREEE (reference sequence). V was trimmed by 5 bases and J by 4 bases, leaving 8 bases between them. The CDR3 loop is CASSSMADTQYF. DNA of the CDR3: TGTGCCAGCAGTTCTATGGCAGATACGCAGTATTTT.

This chain joins TRBV2 and TRBJ2-1; maybe TRBD2 (6 bases). The germline CDR1 and CDR2 sequences are SNHLY and FYNNEI. The CDR3 has 14 residues. Trimming cost V 8 bases and J 4 bases, with 15 bases left between them. In DNA form, the CDR3 reads TGTGCCAGCTTGTTGCTGACTAGTTACAATGAGCAGTTCTTC. This translates into CASLLLTSYNEQFF.

By sample fraction, this clone is medium-sized. The rearrangement uses TRBV10-3 and TRBJ1-2, with D possibly matching TRBD1 (6 bases). Per the germline V gene, CDR1 is ENHRY and CDR2 is SYGVKD. This CDR3 is 13 amino acids long. Trimming took off 4 bases at V and 7 bases at J, with 13 bases between the two ends. The DNA of the CDR3 is TGTGCCATCAGTGGTATCGGGACATTTGGCTACACCTTC. Translating it yields CAISGIGTFGYTF.

V gene TRBV5-5 combines with J gene TRBJ2-5; D remains unclear. The CDR3 runs 11 residues. Per the germline V gene, CDR1 is SGHKS and CDR2 is YYEKEE (reference sequence). Between the trimmed V and J ends, which lost 3 bases and 5 bases, there was a span of 5 bases. The CDR3 sequence is CASSSKETQYF. As DNA, the CDR3 is TGTGCCAGCAGCTCAAAGGAGACCCAGTACTTC.

This clone came up a few times. The rearrangement joins TRBV27 to TRBJ2-7; 10 bases match TRBD1. Germline values: CDR1 MNHEY, CDR2 SMNVEV (reference sequence). V lost 1 base, J lost 1 base, and 1 base stayed unmatched. The CDR3 sequence is 15 residues long. The CDR3 loop reads CASSLWDRGSYEQYF. Here the CDR3 DNA reads TGTGCCAGCAGTTTATGGGACAGGGGTTCCTACGAGCAGTACTTC.

This chain connects TRBV5-4 to TRBJ1-2; TRBD1 matches at 9 bases. This CDR3 comprises 13 residues. V dropped 10 bases and J dropped 7; count of bases not matched to a gene: 11. The germline V gene has CDR1 SGHNT and CDR2 YYREEE (reference sequence). The CDR3 nucleotides read TGTGCCGGACTTCGGGACAGGGTTTTTGGCTACACCTTC. It specifies CAGLRDRVFGYTF.

J is TRBJ2-5 and V is TRBV5-1; D might be TRBD1 or TRBD2, each matching 5 bases. CDR1 and CDR2 (germline): SGHRS, YFSETQ. The CDR3 has 15 residues. The ends were cut back, 4 bases at V and 4 bases at J, with 17 bases in the middle. The CDR3 DNA is TGCGCCAGCAGCGCCCCGATGGGGGTGGGAGAGACCCAGTACTTC. Its protein product is CASSAPMGVGETQYF.

The rearrangement uses TRBV28 and TRBJ2-7; 7 nucleotides align to TRBD1. The V gene's germline CDR1 is MDHEN and CDR2 SYDVKM. J lost 3 bases, V lost 3 bases, and 11 bases had no gene match. This CDR3 comprises 16 residues. CDR3 region: CASSFVLGTADYEQYF. In nucleotides, the CDR3 is TGTGCCAGCAGTTTCGTCCTCGGGACAGCGGACTACGAGCAGTACTTC.

V usage is TRBV5-1 and J usage is TRBJ1-2; 8 nucleotides line up with TRBD1. Germline values: CDR1 SGHRS, CDR2 YFSETQ. This CDR3 spans 14 amino acids. With V trimmed by 5 bases and J by 2 bases, 5 bases remained unmatched. CDR3 in DNA: TGCGCCAGCAGGCCGGGACAGGCCAACTATGGCTACACCTTC. Its protein product is CASRPGQANYGYTF.